This T cell receptor (beta chain) is drawn from a study of beta chain features in type 1 diabetes listed by TCRdb under 2018. About the investigation overall: Mean age, gender distribution, total cell number and subset yield did not differ between patients and healthy donors. A total of 85 million to 140 million sorted cells were examined across all samples, and a strong correlation was observed between cell number per subset and RNA yield. In the study, recently diagnosed type 1 diabetes patients and matched healthy donors were compared on the TCRB repertoires of their sorted circulating CD4+ T cell subsets. Naive and central memory subsets were obtained from all 30 or so donors, but regulatory and stem cell-like memory subsets were isolated from only 8 patients and roughly eight healthy donors. What the research found in general, with its limitations: Because cDNA was sequenced instead of genomic DNA, activated cells with high expression could be over-represented, although the groups did not differ in activation or CD3 levels. Naive, central memory and regulatory TCRB repertoires appeared to be more similar among patients than among healthy donors. Only small numbers of individuals were included in the HLA sub-analyses, which left unresolved whether HLA type had any influence on TCRB rearrangement. A moderate but significant shortening of TCRB CDR3 length was observed in type 1 diabetes patients in all four CD4+ subsets. Fewer insertions and more nucleotide deletions at VDJ recombination sites were observed in patients with type 1 diabetes, implying thymic rearrangement abnormalities. PCR may preferentially amplify shorter templates, but because patient and control samples were amplified and corrected together, any resulting skew would affect both groups equally.

The entire isolated RNA was reverse transcribed using the High Capacity cDNA Reverse Transcription Kit, and thus expressed TCRB transcripts were sequenced. Deep immunoSEQ sequencing was performed on naive, central memory and regulatory T cell samples, with an average of approximately 3.9 million total reads per sample. After sorted cells were lysed in RLT buffer, RNA was extracted with DNase-treated RNeasy Micro or Mini kits, with the choice depending on cell number. Each cell subset was processed on its own to prevent cross-contamination, while patient and healthy donor samples were processed together. The immunoSEQ multiplex PCR was used to amplify TCRB sequences from cDNA, yielding 87-bp fragments that span the CDR3 region. Sequencing of the amplicons was done on the Illumina HiSeq platform. Per the original workflow: PCR bias was corrected computationally using synthetic template baselines, and reads within Hamming distance 2 were collapsed, with unmergeable singletons discarded. By aligning reads against IMGT, V, D and J genes, CDR3 length, and insertions or deletions at six rearrangement sites were assigned. Clonotype counts were normalized to sorted cell number within each subset before computing true diversity and Gini coefficients with the tcR R package. Repertoire sharing was quantified using the overlap coefficient calculated on TCRB nucleotide sequences. Held by TCRdb, this immuneACCESS table contains in-frame sequences only and omits some clones. Under half of the omission traces to an unresolved V gene where checked; the cause of the rest is unknown. Clone size and the V and J calls come from that table; the DNA yielded D and trimming. The sample table holds 95,000 to 150,000 clones, of which roughly 17% were seen once. The top ten hold over 2% of the sample.

According to the germline V gene, CDR1 reads MNHNS and CDR2 reads SASEGT. Germline trimming amounts to 3 bases on V and 5 bases on J, with 6 as the count of junction bases outside the gene matches. The CDR3 sequence holds 14 residues, the cysteine and phenylalanine included. Only the CDR3 portion is preserved as DNA: 42 bases, with reading frame beginning at the first base. Each donor gave one peripheral blood draw, averaging approximately 0.11 L, which was collected into heparinised tubes. Using a panel that included CD45RO, CCR7, CD25, CD127, CD95 and CD27, naive, central memory, regulatory and stem cell-like memory CD4+ T cells were sorted on a BD FACSAria II. A purity above 98% was achieved for all sorted populations. PBMCs were isolated right away by Lymphoprep density gradient centrifugation and were stained directly, without culture. So that batch effects would be minimized, each experiment stained and sorted samples in pairs, pairing one healthy donor with one patient.

Turning to this clone: The antigen it binds to is not known. No per-base quality is available; no much larger clone lies one base away.

Sequencing input: central memory CD4+ T cells from blood. The chain joins TRBV6-1 to TRBJ1-2, with 7 central nucleotides matching TRBD1. The sequence was collected from a man younger than 40 with type 1 diabetes. The CDR3 region: CASSDPRQGYGYTF. The nucleotide sequence reads TGTGCCAGCAGTGATCCGCGACAGGGTTATGGCTACACCTTC.